This TCR beta chain was recovered during a study of PD-1 blockade in classical Hodgkin lymphoma. Data came from immunoSEQ multiplex PCR; TCRdb stores just in-frame clones and leaves some out. The data show tens of thousands of clones, over 80% seen once. This clone has just one count. The target antigen is unknown. General study findings and limits: Newly diagnosed patients were said to have less baseline TCR diversity than healthy donors did.

Time point denoted: cycle 4 day 1 (C4D1), after five to seven weeks of nivolumab. After autologous stem cell transplantation all patients relapsed, and prior brentuximab vedotin exposure differed between cohorts. It was by magnetic negative selection that CD4+ T cells were purified from thawed PBMCs. Germline V gene data show CDR1 as SGHTA and CDR2 as FQGNSA. The CDR3 extends over 14 amino acids. V lost 4 bases to trimming and J lost 4 bases, with 13 bases between them. This chain uses TRBV7-2 with TRBJ1-1; a possible D gene is TRBD1 (5 bases). This clonotype was sampled from a human donor with classical Hodgkin lymphoma. Sequences were derived from CD4+ T cells from blood, sampled before the fourth cycle of nivolumab. CDR3 bases: TGTGCCAGCAGCTCCGGGACCCGTAGCACTGAAGCTTTCTTT. Translation: CASSSGTRSTEAFF.